These 3 T cell receptor beta chains originate from one sample sequenced in a study of spatial heterogeneity in lung cancer. Time point described: sample taken at primary tumor resection. Via MiXCR, TCRdb re-called the 5' RACE reads, giving one row per CDR3 protein. The sample carries about 10,000 distinct CDR3 sequences, 6.1% recorded once. The sample here was normal lung tissue next to the tumor, taken at surgery. Receptors originate from a male donor with early-stage non-small cell lung cancer.

This clonotype was observed many times. This chain uses TRBV12-3 or TRBV12-4 with TRBJ2-5; the match to TRBD1 covers 9 bases. V was pared by 5 bases and J by 5 bases, with 3 bases of the junction left unmatched. The CDR3 contains 13 residues. The CDR3 coding sequence is TGTGCCAGCAGTGGGACAGGGAGTGAGACCCAGTACTTC. This gives the protein CASSGTGSETQYF.

This clonotype was detected ten times or more. This rearrangement joins TRBV5-1 to TRBJ2-7, with unresolved D. V was trimmed by 0 bases and J by 2 bases, leaving 12 bases between them. Germline V gene data show CDR1 as SGHRS and CDR2 as YFSETQ. The CDR3 loop spans 15 amino acids. The CDR3 region has the DNA TGCGCCAGCAGCTTGGTGGAAGGCATCACCTACGAGCAGTACTTC. Its translation: CASSLVEGITYEQYF.

V is TRBV7-9 and J is TRBJ2-7; either TRBD1 or TRBD2 may fit D (6 bases each). CDR1 is SEHNR and CDR2 is FQNEAQ in the germline V gene (reference sequence). The CDR3 consists of 15 residues. Trimming took 1 base from V and 2 from J, leaving 12 bases between them. CDR3 sequence (DNA): TGTGCCAGCAGCTTAGGTCAGGGGACTCCCTACGAGCAGTACTTC. Amino acids: CASSLGQGTPYEQYF.